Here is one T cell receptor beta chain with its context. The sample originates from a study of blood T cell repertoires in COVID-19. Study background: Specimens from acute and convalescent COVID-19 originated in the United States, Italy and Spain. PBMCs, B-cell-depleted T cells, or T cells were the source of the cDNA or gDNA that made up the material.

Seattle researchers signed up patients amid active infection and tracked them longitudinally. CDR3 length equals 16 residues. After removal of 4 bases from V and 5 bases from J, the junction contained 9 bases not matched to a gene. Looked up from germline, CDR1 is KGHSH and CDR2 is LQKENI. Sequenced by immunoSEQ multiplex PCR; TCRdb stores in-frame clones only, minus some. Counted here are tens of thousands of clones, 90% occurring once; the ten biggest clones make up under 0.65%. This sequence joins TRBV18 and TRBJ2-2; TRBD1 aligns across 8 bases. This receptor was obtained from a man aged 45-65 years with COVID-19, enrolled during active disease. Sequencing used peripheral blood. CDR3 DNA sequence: TGTGCCAGCTCACAACGGACAGGGACTTGGACCGGGGAGCTGTTTTTT. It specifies CASSQRTGTWTGELFF.